This entry features one T cell receptor (beta chain) sequence. Each gene name is a mouse one. The data were taken from a study of CD8+ T cells in alopecia areata. Isolated RNA was reverse transcribed into cDNA used as the sequencing template. Generated by immunoSEQ multiplex PCR, the TCRdb table keeps only in-frame clones and is missing some. The sample is made up of about 270,000 clones, none counted only once. Markers including CD4, CD8alpha, NKG2D and NKG2ACE guided sorting of pooled cutaneous lymph node cells. The sequenced material came from CD4+ T cells sorted from a lymph node. The sequence came from a C3H/HeJ mouse with alopecia areata. Mouse MHC haplotype: H2-k.

The covered CDR3 bases are TGTGCCAGCAGTGAGTGGGGGACAAACACCGGG. This encodes CASSEWGTNTG. The entire CDR3 sequence reads CASSEWGTNTGQLYF. The chain recombines TRBV13-1 with TRBJ2-2, with D maybe TRBD2 (6 bases). The read is 4 residues too short to cover the CDR3 end, so that end is filled in from the germline J gene. The CDR3 contains 15 residues. Trimming took 2 bases from V and 0 from J, leaving 8 bases between them. CDR1 and CDR2 (germline): NSHNY, SYGAGN.